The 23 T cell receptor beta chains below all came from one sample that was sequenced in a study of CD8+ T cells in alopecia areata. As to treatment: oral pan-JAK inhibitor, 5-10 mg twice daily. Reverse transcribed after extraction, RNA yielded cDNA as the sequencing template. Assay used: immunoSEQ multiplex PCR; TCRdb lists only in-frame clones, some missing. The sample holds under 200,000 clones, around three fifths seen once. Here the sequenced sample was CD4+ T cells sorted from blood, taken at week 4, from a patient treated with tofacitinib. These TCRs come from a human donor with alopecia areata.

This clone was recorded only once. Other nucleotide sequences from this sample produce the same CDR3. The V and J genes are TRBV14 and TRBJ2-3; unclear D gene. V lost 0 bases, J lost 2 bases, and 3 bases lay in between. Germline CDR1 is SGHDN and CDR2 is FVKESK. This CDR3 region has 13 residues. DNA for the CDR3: TGTGCCAGCAGCCAAGACCTCACAGATACGCAGTATTTT. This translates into CASSQDLTDTQYF.

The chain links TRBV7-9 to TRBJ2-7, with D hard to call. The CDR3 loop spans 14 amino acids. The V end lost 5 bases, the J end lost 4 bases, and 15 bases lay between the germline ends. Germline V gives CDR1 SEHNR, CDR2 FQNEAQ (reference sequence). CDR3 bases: TGTGCCAGCAGCCCGTTGGCAGGCTCTTACGAGCAGTACTTC. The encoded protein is CASSPLAGSYEQYF. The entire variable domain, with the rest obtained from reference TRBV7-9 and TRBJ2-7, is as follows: DTGVSQNPRHKITKRGQNVTFRCDPISEHNRLYWYRQTLGQGPEFLTYFQNEAQLEKSRLLSDRFSAERPKGSFSTLEIQRTEQGDSAMYLCASSPLAGSYEQYFGPGTRLTVT.

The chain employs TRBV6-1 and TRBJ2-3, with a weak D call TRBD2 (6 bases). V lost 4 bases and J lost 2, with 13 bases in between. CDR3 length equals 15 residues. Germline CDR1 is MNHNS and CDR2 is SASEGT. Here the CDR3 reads CASSGWRGLTDTQYF. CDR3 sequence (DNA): TGTGCCAGCAGTGGCTGGCGGGGCCTCACAGATACGCAGTATTTT.

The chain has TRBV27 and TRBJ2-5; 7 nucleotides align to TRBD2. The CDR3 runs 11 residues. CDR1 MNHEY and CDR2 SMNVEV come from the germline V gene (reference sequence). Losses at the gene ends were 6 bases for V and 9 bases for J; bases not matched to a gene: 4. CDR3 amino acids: CASSTAGAQYF. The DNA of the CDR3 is TGTGCCAGCAGCACTGCGGGAGCCCAGTACTTC.

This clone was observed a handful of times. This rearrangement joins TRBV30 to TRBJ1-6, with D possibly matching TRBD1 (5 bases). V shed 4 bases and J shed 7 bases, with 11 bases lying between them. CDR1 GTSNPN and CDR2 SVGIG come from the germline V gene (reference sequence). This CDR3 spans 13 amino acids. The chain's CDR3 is CAWKDQGNSPLHF. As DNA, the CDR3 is TGTGCCTGGAAAGACCAGGGCAATTCACCCCTCCACTTT. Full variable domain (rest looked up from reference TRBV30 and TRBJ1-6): SQTIHQWPATLVQPVGSPLSLECTVEGTSNPNLYWYRQAAGRGLQLLFYSVGIGQISSEVPQNLSASRPQDRQFILSSKKLLLSDSGFYLCAWKDQGNSPLHFGNGTRLTVT.

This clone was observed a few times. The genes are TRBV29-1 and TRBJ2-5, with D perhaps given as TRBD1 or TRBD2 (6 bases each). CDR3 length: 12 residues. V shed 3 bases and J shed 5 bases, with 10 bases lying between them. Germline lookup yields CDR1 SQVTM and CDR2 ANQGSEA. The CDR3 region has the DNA TGCAGCGTTGAGGGGGGCTCGGAGACCCAGTACTTC. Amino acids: CSVEGGSETQYF.

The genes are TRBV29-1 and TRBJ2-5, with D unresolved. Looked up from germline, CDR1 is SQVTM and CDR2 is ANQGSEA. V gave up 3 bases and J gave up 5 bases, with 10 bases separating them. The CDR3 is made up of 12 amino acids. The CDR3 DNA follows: TGCAGCGTTGACCAAGGAGCGGAGACCCAGTACTTC. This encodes CSVDQGAETQYF. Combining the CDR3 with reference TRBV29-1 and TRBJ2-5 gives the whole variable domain SAVISQKPSRDICQRGTSLTIQCQVDSQVTMMFWYRQQPGQSLTLIATANQGSEATYESGFVIDKFPISRPNLTFSTLTVSNMSPEDSSIYLCSVDQGAETQYFGPGTRLLVL.

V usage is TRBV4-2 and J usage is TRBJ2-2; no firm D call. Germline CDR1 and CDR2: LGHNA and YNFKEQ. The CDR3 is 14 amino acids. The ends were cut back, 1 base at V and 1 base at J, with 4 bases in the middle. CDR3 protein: CASSQGLNTGELFF. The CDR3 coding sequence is TGTGCCAGCAGCCAAGGCCTGAACACCGGGGAGCTGTTTTTT.

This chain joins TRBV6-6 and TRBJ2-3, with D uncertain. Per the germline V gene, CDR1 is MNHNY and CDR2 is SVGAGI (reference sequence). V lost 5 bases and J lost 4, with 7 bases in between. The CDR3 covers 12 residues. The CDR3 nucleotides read TGTGCCAGCAGTCAGCTAGCAGATACGCAGTATTTT. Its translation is CASSQLADTQYF.

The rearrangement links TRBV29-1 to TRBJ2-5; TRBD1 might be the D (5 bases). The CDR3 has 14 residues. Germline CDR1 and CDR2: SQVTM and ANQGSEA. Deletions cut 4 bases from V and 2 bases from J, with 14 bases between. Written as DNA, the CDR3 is TGCAGCGTTGTTGTCCCAGGGAAACAAGAGACCCAGTACTTC. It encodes CSVVVPGKQETQYF.

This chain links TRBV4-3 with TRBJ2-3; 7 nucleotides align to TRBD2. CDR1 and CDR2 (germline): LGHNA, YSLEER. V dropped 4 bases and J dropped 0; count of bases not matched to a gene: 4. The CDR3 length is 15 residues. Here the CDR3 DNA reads TGCGCCAGCAGCCGCGGGAGAACGAGCACAGATACGCAGTATTTT. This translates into CASSRGRTSTDTQYF.

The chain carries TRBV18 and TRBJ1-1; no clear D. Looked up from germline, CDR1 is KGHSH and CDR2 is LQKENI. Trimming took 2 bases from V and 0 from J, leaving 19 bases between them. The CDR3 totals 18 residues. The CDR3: CASSPREKGSIMNTEAFF. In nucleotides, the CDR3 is TGTGCCAGCTCACCAAGGGAAAAGGGCTCTATCATGAACACTGAAGCTTTCTTT.

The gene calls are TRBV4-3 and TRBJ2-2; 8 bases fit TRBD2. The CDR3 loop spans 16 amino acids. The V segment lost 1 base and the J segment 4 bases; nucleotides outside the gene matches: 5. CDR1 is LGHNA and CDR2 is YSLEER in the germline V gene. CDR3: CASSQAGGRTTGELFF. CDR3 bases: TGCGCCAGCAGCCAAGCGGGGGGGCGTACCACCGGGGAGCTGTTTTTT.

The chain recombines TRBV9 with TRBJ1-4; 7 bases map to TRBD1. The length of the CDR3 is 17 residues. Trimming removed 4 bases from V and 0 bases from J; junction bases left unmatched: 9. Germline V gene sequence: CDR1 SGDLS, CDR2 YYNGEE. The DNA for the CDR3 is TGTGCCAGCAGCACGTCGACAGGGCCTGCAACTAATGAAAAACTGTTTTTT. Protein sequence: CASSTSTGPATNEKLFF.

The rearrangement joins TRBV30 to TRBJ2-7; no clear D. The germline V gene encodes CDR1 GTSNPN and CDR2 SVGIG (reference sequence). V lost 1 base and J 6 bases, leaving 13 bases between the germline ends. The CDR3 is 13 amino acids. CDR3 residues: CAWSALLNGEQYF. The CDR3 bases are TGTGCCTGGAGTGCACTGCTTAACGGCGAGCAGTACTTC.

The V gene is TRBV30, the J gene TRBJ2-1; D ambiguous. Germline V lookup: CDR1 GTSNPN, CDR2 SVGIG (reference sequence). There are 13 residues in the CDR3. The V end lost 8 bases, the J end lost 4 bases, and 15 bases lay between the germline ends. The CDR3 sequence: CAHTGPTYNEQFF. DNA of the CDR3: TGTGCCCACACGGGCCCGACGTACAATGAGCAGTTCTTC.

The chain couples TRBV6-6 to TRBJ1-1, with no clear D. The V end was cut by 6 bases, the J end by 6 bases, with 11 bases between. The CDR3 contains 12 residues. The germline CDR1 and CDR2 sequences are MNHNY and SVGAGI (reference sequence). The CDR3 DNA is TGTGCCAGCAGCAATTCACTGGCTGAAGCTTTCTTT. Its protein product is CASSNSLAEAFF.

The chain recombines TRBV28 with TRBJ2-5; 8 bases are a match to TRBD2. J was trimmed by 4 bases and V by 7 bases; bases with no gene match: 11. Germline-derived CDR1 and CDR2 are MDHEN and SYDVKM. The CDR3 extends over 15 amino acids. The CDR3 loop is CASNDFSGGVETQYF. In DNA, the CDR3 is TGTGCCAGCAACGACTTCTCGGGGGGGGTAGAGACCCAGTACTTC.

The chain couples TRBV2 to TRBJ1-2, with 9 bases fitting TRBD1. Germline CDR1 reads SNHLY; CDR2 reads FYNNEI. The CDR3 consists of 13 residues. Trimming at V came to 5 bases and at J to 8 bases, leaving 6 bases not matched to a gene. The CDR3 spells CASSQGQGRGYTF. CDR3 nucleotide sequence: TGTGCCAGCAGTCAAGGACAGGGGCGCGGCTACACCTTC.

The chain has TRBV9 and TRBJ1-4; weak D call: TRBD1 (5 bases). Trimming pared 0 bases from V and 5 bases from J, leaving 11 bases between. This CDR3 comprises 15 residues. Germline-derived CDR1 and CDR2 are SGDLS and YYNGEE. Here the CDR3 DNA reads TGTGCCAGCAGCGTAGCCGGGGGTGGAAATGAAAAACTGTTTTTT. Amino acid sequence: CASSVAGGGNEKLFF. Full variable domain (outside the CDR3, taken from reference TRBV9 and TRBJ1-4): DSGVTQTPKHLITATGQRVTLRCSPRSGDLSVYWYQQSLDQGLQFLIQYYNGEERAKGNILERFSAQQFPDLHSELNLSSLELGDSALYFCASSVAGGGNEKLFFGSGTQLSVL.

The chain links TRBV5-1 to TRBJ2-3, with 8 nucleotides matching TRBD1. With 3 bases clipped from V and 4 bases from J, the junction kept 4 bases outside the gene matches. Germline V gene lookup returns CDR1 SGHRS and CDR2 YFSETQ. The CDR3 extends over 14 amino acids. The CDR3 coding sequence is TGCGCCAGCAGCTGGGGACAGGATGCAGATACGCAGTATTTT. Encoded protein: CASSWGQDADTQYF.

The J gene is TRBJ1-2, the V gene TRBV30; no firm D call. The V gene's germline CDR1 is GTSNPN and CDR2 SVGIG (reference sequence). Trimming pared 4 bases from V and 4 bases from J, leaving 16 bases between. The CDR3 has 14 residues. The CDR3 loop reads CAWNGHLPSYGYTF. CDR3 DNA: TGTGCCTGGAATGGCCACCTGCCCTCCTATGGCTACACCTTC.

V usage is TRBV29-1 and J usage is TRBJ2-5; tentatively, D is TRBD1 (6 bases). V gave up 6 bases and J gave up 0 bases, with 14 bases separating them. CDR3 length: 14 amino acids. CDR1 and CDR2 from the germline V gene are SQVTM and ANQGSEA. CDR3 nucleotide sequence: TGCAGCGTCCATCCAGGGGCCGACCAAGAGACCCAGTACTTC. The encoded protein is CSVHPGADQETQYF.